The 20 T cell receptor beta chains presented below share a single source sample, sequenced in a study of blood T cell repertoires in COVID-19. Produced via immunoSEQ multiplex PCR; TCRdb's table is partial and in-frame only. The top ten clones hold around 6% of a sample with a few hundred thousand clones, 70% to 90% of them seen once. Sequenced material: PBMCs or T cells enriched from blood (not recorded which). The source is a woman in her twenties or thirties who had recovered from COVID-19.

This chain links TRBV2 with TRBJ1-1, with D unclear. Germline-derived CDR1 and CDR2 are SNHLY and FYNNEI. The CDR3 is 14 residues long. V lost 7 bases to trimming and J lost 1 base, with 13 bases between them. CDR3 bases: TGTGCCAGCACCCAGGTTACAGAGAACACTGAAGCTTTCTTT. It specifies CASTQVTENTEAFF.

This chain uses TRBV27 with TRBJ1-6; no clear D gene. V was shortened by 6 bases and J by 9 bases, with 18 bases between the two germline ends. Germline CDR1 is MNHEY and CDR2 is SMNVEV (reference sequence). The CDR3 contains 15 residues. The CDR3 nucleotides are TGTGCCAGCAGCAACACCGGGGTGGGAAGTTCACCCCTCCACTTT. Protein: CASSNTGVGSSPLHF.

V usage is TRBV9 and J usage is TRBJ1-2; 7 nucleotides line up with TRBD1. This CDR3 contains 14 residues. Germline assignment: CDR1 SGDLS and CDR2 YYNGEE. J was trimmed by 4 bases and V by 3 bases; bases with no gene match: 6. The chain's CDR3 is CASSGQGILYGYTF. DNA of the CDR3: TGTGCCAGCAGCGGACAGGGTATACTCTATGGCTACACCTTC. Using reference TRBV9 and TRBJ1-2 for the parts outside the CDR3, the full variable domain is DSGVTQTPKHLITATGQRVTLRCSPRSGDLSVYWYQQSLDQGLQFLIQYYNGEERAKGNILERFSAQQFPDLHSELNLSSLELGDSALYFCASSGQGILYGYTFGSGTRLTVV.

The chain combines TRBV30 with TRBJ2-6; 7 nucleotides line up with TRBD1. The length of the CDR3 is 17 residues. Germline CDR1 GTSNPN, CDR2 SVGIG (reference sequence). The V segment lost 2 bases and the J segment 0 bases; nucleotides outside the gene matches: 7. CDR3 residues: CAWSPWDRPSGANVLTF. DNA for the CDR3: TGTGCCTGGAGTCCCTGGGACAGACCCTCTGGGGCCAACGTCCTGACTTTC.

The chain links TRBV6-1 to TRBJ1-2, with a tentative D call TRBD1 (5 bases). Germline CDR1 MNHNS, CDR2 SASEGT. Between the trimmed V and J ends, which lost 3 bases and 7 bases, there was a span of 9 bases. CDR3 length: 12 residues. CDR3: CASSDRAFGYTF. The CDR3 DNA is TGTGCCAGCAGTGACAGGGCTTTTGGCTACACCTTC.

The CDR3 loop is CASSQDQGQTQYF. As DNA, the CDR3 is TGTGCCAGCAGCCAGGACCAGGGGCAGACCCAGTACTTC. V gene TRBV11-3 combines with J gene TRBJ2-5; weak D call: TRBD1 (6 bases). The CDR3 totals 13 residues. Trimming pared 5 bases from V and 6 bases from J, leaving 13 bases between. The germline V gene encodes CDR1 SGHNT and CDR2 YENEEA.

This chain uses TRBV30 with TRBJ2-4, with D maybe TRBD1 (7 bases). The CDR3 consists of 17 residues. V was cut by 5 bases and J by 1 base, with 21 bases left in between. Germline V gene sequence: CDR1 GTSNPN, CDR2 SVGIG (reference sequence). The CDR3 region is CAWQGQVGGVAKNIQYF. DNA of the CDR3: TGTGCCTGGCAAGGACAGGTTGGAGGGGTGGCCAAAAACATTCAGTACTTC.

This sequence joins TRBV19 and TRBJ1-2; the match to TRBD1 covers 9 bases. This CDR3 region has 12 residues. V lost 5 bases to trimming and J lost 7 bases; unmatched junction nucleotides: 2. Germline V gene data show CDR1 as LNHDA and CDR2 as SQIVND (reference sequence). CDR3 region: CASSGQGSGYTF. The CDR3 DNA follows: TGTGCCAGTAGTGGACAGGGGAGTGGCTACACCTTC.

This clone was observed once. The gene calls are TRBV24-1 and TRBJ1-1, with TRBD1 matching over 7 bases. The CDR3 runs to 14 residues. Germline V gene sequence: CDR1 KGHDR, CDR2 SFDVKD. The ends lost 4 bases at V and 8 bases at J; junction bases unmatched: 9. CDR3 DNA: TGTGCCACCAGTGAGGAGGGACAGCAGGCCGAAGCTTTCTTT. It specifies CATSEEGQQAEAFF.

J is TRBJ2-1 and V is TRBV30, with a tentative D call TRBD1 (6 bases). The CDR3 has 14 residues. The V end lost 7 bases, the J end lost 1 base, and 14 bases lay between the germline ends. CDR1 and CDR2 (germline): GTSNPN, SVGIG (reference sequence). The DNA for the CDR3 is TGTGCCTATCAAACAGGGTGGTCCTACAATGAGCAGTTCTTC. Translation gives CAYQTGWSYNEQFF.

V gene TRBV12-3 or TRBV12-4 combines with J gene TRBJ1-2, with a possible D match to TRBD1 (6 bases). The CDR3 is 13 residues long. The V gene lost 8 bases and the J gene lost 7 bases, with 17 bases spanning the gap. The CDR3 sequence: CASSWDTYAGYTF. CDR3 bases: TGTGCCAGCTCCTGGGACACTTATGCTGGCTACACCTTC.

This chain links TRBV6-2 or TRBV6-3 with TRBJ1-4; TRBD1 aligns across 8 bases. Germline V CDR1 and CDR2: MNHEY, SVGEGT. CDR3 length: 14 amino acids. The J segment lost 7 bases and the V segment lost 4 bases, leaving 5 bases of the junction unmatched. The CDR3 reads CASSSRQGSEKLFF. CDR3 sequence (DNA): TGTGCCAGCAGTTCGCGACAGGGGAGTGAAAAACTGTTTTTT.

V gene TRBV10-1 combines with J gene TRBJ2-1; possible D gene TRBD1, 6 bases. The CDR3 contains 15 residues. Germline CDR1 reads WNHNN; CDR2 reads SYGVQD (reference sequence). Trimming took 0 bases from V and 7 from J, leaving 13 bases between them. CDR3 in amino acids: CASSESVSGANEQFF. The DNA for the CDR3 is TGCGCCAGCAGTGAGTCGGTCTCAGGGGCAAATGAGCAGTTCTTC.

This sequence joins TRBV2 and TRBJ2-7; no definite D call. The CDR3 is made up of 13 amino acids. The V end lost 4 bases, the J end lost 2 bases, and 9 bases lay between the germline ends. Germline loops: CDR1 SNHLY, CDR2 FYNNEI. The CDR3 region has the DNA TGTGCCAGCAGTGTAGTAGCCCCCTACGAGCAGTACTTC. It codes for CASSVVAPYEQYF.

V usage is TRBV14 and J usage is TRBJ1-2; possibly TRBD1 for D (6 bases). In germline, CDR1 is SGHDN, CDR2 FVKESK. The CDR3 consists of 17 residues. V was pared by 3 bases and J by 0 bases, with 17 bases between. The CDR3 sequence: CASSHQRGTTANYGYTF. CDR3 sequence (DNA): TGTGCCAGCAGCCATCAAAGAGGGACAACTGCTAACTATGGCTACACCTTC.

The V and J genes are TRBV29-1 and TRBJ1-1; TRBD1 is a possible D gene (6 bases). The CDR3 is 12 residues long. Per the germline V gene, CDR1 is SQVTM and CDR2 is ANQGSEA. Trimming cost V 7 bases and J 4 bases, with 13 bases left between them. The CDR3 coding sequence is TGCAGCGCAAACAGGGAGTTCACTGAAGCTTTCTTT. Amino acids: CSANREFTEAFF.

The CDR3 loop reads CASSPRVDGNEQFF. The CDR3 coding sequence is TGTGCCAGCAGCCCCAGGGTCGATGGCAATGAGCAGTTCTTC. The rearrangement uses TRBV13 and TRBJ2-1; D may be TRBD1 (5 bases). The CDR3 totals 14 residues. Germline-derived CDR1 and CDR2 are PRHDT and FYEKMQ (reference sequence). Trimming pared 5 bases from V and 6 bases from J, leaving 14 bases between.

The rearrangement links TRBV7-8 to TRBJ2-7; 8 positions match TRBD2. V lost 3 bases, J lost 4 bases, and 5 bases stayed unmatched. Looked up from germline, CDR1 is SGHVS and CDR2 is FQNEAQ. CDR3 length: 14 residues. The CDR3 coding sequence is TGTGCCAGCAGCTTGGGGACTAGGGGATACGAGCAGTACTTC. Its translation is CASSLGTRGYEQYF.

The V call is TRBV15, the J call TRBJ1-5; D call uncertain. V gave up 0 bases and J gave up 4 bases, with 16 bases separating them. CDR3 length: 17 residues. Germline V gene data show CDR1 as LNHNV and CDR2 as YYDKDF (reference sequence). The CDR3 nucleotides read TGTGCCACCAGCAGAGATTTGCGAGGAGTGGCTAATCAGCCCCAGCATTTT. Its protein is CATSRDLRGVANQPQHF.

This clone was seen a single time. The CDR3 sequence: CAWSLDRDYGYTF. CDR3 in DNA: TGTGCCTGGAGTCTGGACAGAGACTATGGCTACACCTTC. This sequence joins TRBV30 and TRBJ1-2; perhaps TRBD1 as D (6 bases). V was clipped by 2 bases and J by 3 bases, with 10 bases between them. The CDR3 consists of 13 residues. Germline values: CDR1 GTSNPN, CDR2 SVGIG (reference sequence).